These 2 T cell receptor beta chains came from one sample sequenced in a study of cytomegalovirus exposure and HLA in healthy donors. In the PCR, 60 Vbeta and 13 Jbeta primers were used. TCRdb's table, derived via immunoSEQ multiplex PCR, lists solely in-frame clones and lacks some. The data hold approximately 160,000 clones, with more than 65% observed a single time. Sequencing was carried out using PBMCs. The receptors derive from a male donor in good health and CMV-seronegative.

This clone was detected a few times. The chain recombines TRBV6-5 with TRBJ2-7; TRBD2 agrees at 9 bases. V trimming: 5 bases; J trimming: 4 bases; junction bases outside the gene matches: 9. Germline loops: CDR1 MNHEY, CDR2 SVGAGI. The CDR3 runs to 15 residues. The CDR3 protein is CASSVEAGGQYEQYF. DNA of the CDR3: TGTGCCAGCAGTGTAGAGGCGGGGGGGCAATACGAGCAGTACTTC.

This clone was seen more than once but under ten times. This chain links TRBV6-5 with TRBJ1-2; D ambiguous. The CDR3 has 15 residues. V gave up 2 bases and J gave up 0 bases, with 10 bases separating them. Germline CDR1 is MNHEY and CDR2 is SVGAGI. This chain's CDR3 is CASSYKAPANYGYTF. CDR3 coding DNA: TGTGCCAGCAGTTACAAAGCGCCCGCTAACTATGGCTACACCTTC.